This T cell receptor (beta chain) is from a study of T cell responses to AZD1222 COVID-19 vaccine. With regard to this clone: A junction boundary mismatches the germline segment, possibly from a read error.

Measured with immunoSEQ multiplex PCR; TCRdb has only the in-frame clones, and not every one. The sample carries about 130,000 clones, roughly nine tenths recorded once. The TCR sequence derives from an adult who received the AZD1222 COVID-19 vaccine. This specimen consisted of peripheral blood, obtained 28 days after the second AZD1222 dose.

Here the CDR3 DNA reads TGCAGCGTAGAAGGATACCAGTGGCCCACTGAAGCTTTCTTT. Protein product: CSVEGYQWPTEAFF. This chain joins TRBV29-1 and TRBJ1-1; D remains ambiguous. CDR3 length: 14 residues. Germline V gene data show CDR1 as SQVTM and CDR2 as ANQGSEA.